Detailed here is one T cell receptor (beta chain). Its antigen is undetermined. The data are from a study of OX40 agonist ivuxolimab in advanced cancers. Study context: In three patients, partial responses were observed, one with hepatocellular carcinoma and two with cutaneous melanoma.

General study points: With doses of 0.1-3.0 mg/kg, partial responders showed among the lowest clonal expansion. In general, CD8+ T cells held more expanded clones than CD4+ did, on average.

The data were produced by immunoSEQ multiplex PCR, yet TCRdb's version contains in-frame clones alone and is incomplete. The table lists 45,000 to 55,000 clones, roughly four fifths of them singletons, with 1.6% in the top ten. CDR3 size: 17 residues. Germline lookup yields CDR1 MGHRA and CDR2 YSYEKL. V dropped 0 bases and J dropped 6; count of bases not matched to a gene: 13. The TCR sequence derives from an adult with an advanced solid tumor such as melanoma, head and neck, liver or kidney cancer. The rearrangement links TRBV4-1 to TRBJ2-7, with TRBD1 matching 8 bases. Sequenced here: CD4+ or CD8+ T cells sorted from blood, sampled in a trial of the OX40 agonist ivuxolimab. In nucleotides, the CDR3 is TGCGCCAGCAGCCAAGATGCGGGTCAGGGGGCCTGGGGCGAGCAGTACTTC. It is translated as CASSQDAGQGAWGEQYF.